This T cell receptor beta chain was captured by sequencing in a study of blood T cells in healthy people across ages. Study-wide points: Observed TCR beta diversity per million T cells went down as age went up. This fall followed a roughly linear course with age.

CDR3 length equals 16 residues. The germline V gene has CDR1 SGHRS and CDR2 YFSETQ. As to this clonotype: Its matching antigen is unknown.

The extraction recovered at least 5.5 micrograms of total RNA per sample. Using a J-beta primer mix together with a sample-barcoded 5' primer, a second PCR was run for about 6 to 12 cycles. Each cDNA molecule, via a template-switch adaptor with 12 random nucleotides, was tagged. Per-sample output comprised a minimum of 3 million paired-end reads containing CDR3. In TCRdb, the 5' RACE reads were re-called with MiXCR into one record per CDR3 protein. The table has around 870,000 distinct CDR3 sequences, less than 35% seen once. The receptor comes from an elderly woman in good health. The J gene is TRBJ2-7, the V gene TRBV5-1, with D possibly being TRBD1 (6 bases). The closer fit of TRBJ2-5 to the DNA end suggests the J call may be wrong. The sequenced material came from blood. CDR3: CASSPPGAGASETQYF. The DNA of the CDR3 is TGCGCCAGCAGCCCACCCGGGGCAGGGGCTTCGGAGACCCAGTACTTC.